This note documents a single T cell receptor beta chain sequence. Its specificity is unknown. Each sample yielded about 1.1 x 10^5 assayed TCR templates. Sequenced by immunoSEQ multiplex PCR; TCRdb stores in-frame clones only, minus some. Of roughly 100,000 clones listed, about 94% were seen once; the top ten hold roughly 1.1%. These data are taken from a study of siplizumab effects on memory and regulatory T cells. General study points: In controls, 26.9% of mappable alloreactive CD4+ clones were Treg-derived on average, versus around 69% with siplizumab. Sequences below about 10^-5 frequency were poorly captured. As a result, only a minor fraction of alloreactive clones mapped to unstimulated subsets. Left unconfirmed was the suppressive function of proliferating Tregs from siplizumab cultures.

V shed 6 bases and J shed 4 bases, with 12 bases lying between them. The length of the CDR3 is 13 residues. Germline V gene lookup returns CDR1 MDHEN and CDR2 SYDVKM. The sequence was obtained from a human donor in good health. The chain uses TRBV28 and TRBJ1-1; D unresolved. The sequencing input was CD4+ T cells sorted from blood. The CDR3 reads CASSLGSFTEAFF. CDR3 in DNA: TGTGCCAGCAGCTTAGGGTCGTTCACTGAAGCTTTCTTT.